The 23 T cell receptor beta chains presented below share a single source sample, sequenced in a study of shared clonotypes between healthy human individuals. Sequenced by immunoSEQ multiplex PCR; TCRdb stores in-frame clones only, minus some. This repertoire shows about 600,000 clones, more than 95% found once; its top ten account for about 0.06%. Sequenced: naive CD4+ T cells sorted from blood. This sample's subset: CD45RA+ positively selected. These receptors all stem from a woman in her 30s in good health.

This chain connects TRBV28 to TRBJ2-1, with 12 bases lining up with TRBD2. From germline, CDR1 is MDHEN and CDR2 SYDVKM. The CDR3 extends over 17 amino acids. The V segment lost 6 bases and the J segment 4 bases; nucleotides outside the gene matches: 10. The CDR3 region is CASSTPTSGGTYNEQFF. Written as DNA, the CDR3 is TGTGCCAGCAGCACACCCACTAGCGGGGGGACTTACAATGAGCAGTTCTTC.

V and J are TRBV5-1 and TRBJ1-1; 8 bases are a match to TRBD1. Germline V gene sequence: CDR1 SGHRS, CDR2 YFSETQ. The CDR3 loop spans 16 amino acids. The trim removed 3 bases at V and 4 bases at J, leaving 11 bases unmatched. In DNA form, the CDR3 reads TGCGCCAGCAGCTCAGCCCGACAGGGGCCTGGCACTGAAGCTTTCTTT. Amino acid sequence: CASSSARQGPGTEAFF.

This clone was detected only once. The CDR3 sequence: CASSSSKSSGSSYNEQFF. The CDR3 nucleotides read TGTGCCAGCAGCTCGTCCAAATCTAGCGGGAGCTCCTACAATGAGCAGTTCTTC. The rearrangement links TRBV7-9 to TRBJ2-1; 10 bases line up with TRBD2. The length of the CDR3 is 18 residues. V dropped 4 bases and J dropped 0; count of bases not matched to a gene: 9. In germline, CDR1 is SEHNR, CDR2 FQNEAQ (reference sequence).

The V gene is TRBV10-3, the J gene TRBJ2-3; a possible D gene is TRBD1 (6 bases). The germline V and J ends were trimmed by 0 bases and 3 bases, with 10 bases remaining between them. Germline-derived CDR1 and CDR2 are ENHRY and SYGVKD. The CDR3 consists of 15 residues. The CDR3 loop is CAISESGQGTDTQYF. The DNA for the CDR3 is TGTGCCATCAGTGAGTCTGGGCAGGGGACAGATACGCAGTATTTT.

This chain joins TRBV15 and TRBJ2-2, with 11 nucleotides matching TRBD2. This CDR3 comprises 16 residues. Germline-derived CDR1 and CDR2 are LNHNV and YYDKDF (reference sequence). Trimming cost V 0 bases and J 4 bases; bases outside gene matches: 1. CDR3: CATSRDGTSGTGELFF. CDR3 coding DNA: TGTGCCACCAGCAGAGATGGGACTAGCGGCACCGGGGAGCTGTTTTTT.

V and J are TRBV4-1 and TRBJ2-3, with D possibly being TRBD2 (6 bases). The CDR3 runs 15 residues. Germline CDR1 MGHRA, CDR2 YSYEKL. Trimming pared 2 bases from V and 1 base from J, leaving 10 bases between. The CDR3 sequence is CASSQLWGGTDTQYF. In DNA, the CDR3 is TGCGCCAGCAGCCAACTTTGGGGGGGCACAGATACGCAGTATTTT.

The chain is built from TRBV27 and TRBJ2-1; possible D gene TRBD1, 6 bases. V lost 2 bases to trimming and J lost 8 bases, with 16 bases between them. Germline lookup yields CDR1 MNHEY and CDR2 SMNVEV (reference sequence). This CDR3 contains 15 residues. CDR3 sequence (DNA): TGTGCCAGCAGTTTAGCAGGACGATACAGGGATGAGCAGTTCTTC. This sequence encodes CASSLAGRYRDEQFF.

This clone was counted once. This chain joins TRBV29-1 and TRBJ1-4; TRBD1 is a possible D gene (6 bases). Trimming took off 6 bases at V and 0 bases at J, with 11 bases between the two ends. Germline lookup yields CDR1 SQVTM and CDR2 ANQGSEA. The CDR3 runs to 14 residues. The CDR3 spells CSVRRQATNEKLFF. In DNA, the CDR3 is TGCAGCGTCCGAAGACAGGCAACTAATGAAAAACTGTTTTTT. Complete variable domain (other parts from reference TRBV29-1 and TRBJ1-4): SAVISQKPSRDICQRGTSLTIQCQVDSQVTMMFWYRQQPGQSLTLIATANQGSEATYESGFVIDKFPISRPNLTFSTLTVSNMSPEDSSIYLCSVRRQATNEKLFFGSGTQLSVL.

This rearrangement joins TRBV28 to TRBJ2-5; D unresolved. The V gene lost 6 bases and the J gene lost 0 bases, with 14 bases spanning the gap. The CDR3 runs to 15 residues. Per germline, CDR1 MDHEN and CDR2 SYDVKM. CDR3: CASSIGLENQETQYF. For the CDR3, the DNA is TGTGCCAGCAGCATAGGGCTAGAGAACCAAGAGACCCAGTACTTC.

This chain joins TRBV5-1 and TRBJ2-7; TRBD2 might be the D (7 bases). V was trimmed by 4 bases and J by 2 bases, leaving 19 bases between them. This CDR3 has 16 residues. Germline CDR1 SGHRS, CDR2 YFSETQ. CDR3 in DNA: TGCGCCAGCAGCCTGACAGTTCGGGGGGCCGCCTACGAGCAGTACTTC. It translates to CASSLTVRGAAYEQYF.

The chain is built from TRBV7-9 and TRBJ1-1; the D gene is possibly TRBD1 (5 bases). Germline CDR1 reads SEHNR; CDR2 reads FQNEAQ (reference sequence). The CDR3 extends over 15 amino acids. V was cut by 6 bases and J by 2 bases, with 16 bases left in between. The CDR3 DNA sequence: TGTGCCAGCAGAACTACCACGGGGGGTAACACTGAAGCTTTCTTT. The encoded protein is CASRTTTGGNTEAFF.

This chain connects TRBV5-1 to TRBJ2-7; no clear D gene. CDR3 length: 16 amino acids. V was shortened by 0 bases and J by 3 bases, with 16 bases between the two germline ends. CDR1 SGHRS and CDR2 YFSETQ come from the germline V gene. The CDR3 DNA reads TGCGCCAGCAGCTTGGAGGCCTCGAGACTCAGCTACGAGCAGTACTTC. As protein: CASSLEASRLSYEQYF.

The genes are TRBV7-9 and TRBJ2-7; 7 bases line up with TRBD2. The germline CDR1 and CDR2 sequences are SEHNR and FQNEAQ (reference sequence). With 5 bases clipped from V and 0 bases from J, the junction kept 4 bases outside the gene matches. The CDR3 is 14 residues long. CDR3: CASSPRLASYEQYF. The CDR3 DNA sequence: TGTGCCAGCAGCCCCCGACTAGCCTCCTACGAGCAGTACTTC.

The chain has TRBV2 and TRBJ1-2; 7 bases are a match to TRBD1. Per the germline V gene, CDR1 is SNHLY and CDR2 is FYNNEI. Trimming at V came to 5 bases and at J to 8 bases, leaving 8 bases not matched to a gene. The CDR3 has 13 residues. The CDR3 region has the DNA TGTGCCAGCAGTCCCGACAGGGTAGGGGGCTACACCTTC. It specifies CASSPDRVGGYTF. Based on the CDR3 plus reference TRBV2 and TRBJ1-2, the full variable domain is EPEVTQTPSHQVTQMGQEVILRCVPISNHLYFYWYRQILGQKVEFLVSFYNNEISEKSEIFDDQFSVERPDGSNFTLKIRSTKLEDSAMYFCASSPDRVGGYTFGSGTRLTVV.

J is TRBJ2-5 and V is TRBV7-7; D might be TRBD1 (6 bases). There are 13 residues in the CDR3. Per the germline V gene, CDR1 is SSHAT and CDR2 is FNYEAQ (reference sequence). Trimming took off 5 bases at V and 1 base at J, with 8 bases between the two ends. The DNA for the CDR3 is TGTGCCAGCAGCACAGGGTTCCAAGAGACCCAGTACTTC. This translates into CASSTGFQETQYF.

The chain couples TRBV11-2 to TRBJ2-7; no definite D call. This CDR3 has 15 amino acids. From germline, CDR1 is SGHAT and CDR2 FQNNGV. V lost 2 bases and J lost 2, with 13 bases in between. CDR3 sequence reads: CASSLMSLSTYEQYF. CDR3 coding DNA: TGTGCCAGCAGCTTAATGAGCCTATCTACCTACGAGCAGTACTTC.

This chain connects TRBV5-1 to TRBJ2-6; D gene uncertain. Trimming cost V 1 base and J 0 bases, with 8 bases left between them. Germline-derived CDR1 and CDR2 are SGHRS and YFSETQ. The CDR3 contains 16 residues. CDR3 region: CASSLPGYSGANVLTF. DNA for the CDR3: TGCGCCAGCAGCTTGCCAGGTTACTCTGGGGCCAACGTCCTGACTTTC. Filled out from reference TRBV5-1 and TRBJ2-6, the complete variable domain reads KAGVTQTPRYLIKTRGQQVTLSCSPISGHRSVSWYQQTPGQGLQFLFEYFSETQRNKGNFPGRFSGRQFSNSRSEMNVSTLELGDSALYLCASSLPGYSGANVLTFGAGSRLTVL.

The chain joins TRBV7-8 to TRBJ1-1; D remains ambiguous. Trimming removed 4 bases at V and 5 bases at J, with 14 bases between. Looked up from germline, CDR1 is SGHVS and CDR2 is FQNEAQ. The CDR3 length is 14 residues. The CDR3 reads CASSSGAWITEAFF. CDR3 DNA sequence: TGTGCCAGCAGCTCAGGAGCGTGGATTACTGAAGCTTTCTTT.

The chain has TRBV28 and TRBJ1-1; D gene ambiguous. The CDR3 runs to 12 residues. Germline CDR1 is MDHEN and CDR2 is SYDVKM. The V end was cut by 6 bases, the J end by 7 bases, with 12 bases between. This CDR3 reads CASRPQSREAFF. CDR3 nucleotide sequence: TGTGCCAGCAGGCCGCAGAGCCGTGAAGCTTTCTTT.

The chain carries TRBV10-1 and TRBJ2-7, with D possibly matching TRBD2 (6 bases). The CDR3 spans 16 residues. CDR1 is WNHNN, CDR2 SYGVQD, per germline (reference sequence). V was shortened by 6 bases and J by 3 bases, with 21 bases between the two germline ends. CDR3 coding DNA: TGCGCCAGCAGCCCTCTAGCGAACCTTTGTAGCTACGAGCAGTACTTC. It translates to CASSPLANLCSYEQYF.

With regard to this clone: Compared with germline, one end of the junction differs, possibly owing to a read error. The chain is built from TRBV11-1 and TRBJ2-7; tentatively, D is TRBD2 (6 bases). There are 11 residues in the CDR3. Germline V gene data show CDR1 as SGHAT and CDR2 as FQDESV (reference sequence). The CDR3: CASSSEGTTAF. For the CDR3, the DNA is TGTGCCAGCAGCTCGGAGGGCACTACAGCCTTC. The variable domain in full, completed from reference TRBV11-1 and TRBJ2-7, reads EAEVAQSPRYKITEKSQAVAFWCDPISGHATLYWYRQILGQGPELLVQFQDESVVDDSQLPKDRFSAERLKGVDSTLKIQPAELGDSAMYLCASSSEGTTAFGPGTRLTVT.

This sequence joins TRBV5-5 and TRBJ1-1; D is unclear. The CDR3 contains 14 residues. V was pared by 4 bases and J by 6 bases, with 16 bases between. Per germline, CDR1 SGHKS and CDR2 YYEKEE (reference sequence). The CDR3 protein is CASSRTPGISEAFF. The CDR3 nucleotides read TGTGCCAGCAGCCGGACGCCAGGAATCTCTGAAGCTTTCTTT.

This chain joins TRBV4-1 and TRBJ2-5; the match to TRBD2 covers 7 bases. This CDR3 is 17 amino acids long. Germline assignment: CDR1 MGHRA and CDR2 YSYEKL. Losses at the gene ends were 1 base for V and 5 bases for J; bases not matched to a gene: 13. CDR3 in DNA: TGCGCCAGCAGCCAAGGACCCCCGGCCAGCGGGACGGAGACCCAGTACTTC. Encoded protein: CASSQGPPASGTETQYF.